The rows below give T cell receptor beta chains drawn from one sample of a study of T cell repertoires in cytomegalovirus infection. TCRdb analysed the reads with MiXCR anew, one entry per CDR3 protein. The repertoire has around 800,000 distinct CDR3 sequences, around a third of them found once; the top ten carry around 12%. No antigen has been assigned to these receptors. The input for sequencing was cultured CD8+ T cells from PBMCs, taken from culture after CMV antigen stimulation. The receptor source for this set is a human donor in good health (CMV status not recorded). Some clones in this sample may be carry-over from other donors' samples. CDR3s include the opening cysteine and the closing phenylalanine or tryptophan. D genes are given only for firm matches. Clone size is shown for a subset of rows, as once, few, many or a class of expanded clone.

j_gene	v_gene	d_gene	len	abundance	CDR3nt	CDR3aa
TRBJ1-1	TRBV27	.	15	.	TGTGCCAGCAGTTTATCGGCGGATCTGAACACTGAAGCTTTCTTT	CASSLSADLNTEAFF
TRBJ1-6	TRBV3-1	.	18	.	TGTGCCAGCAGCCAAGGGTCCGGGTCCCTCTCCCATAATTCACCCCTCCACTTT	CASSQGSGSLSHNSPLHF
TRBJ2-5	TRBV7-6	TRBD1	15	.	TGTGCCAGCAGTGCCCCCCCAGGGGGTAGGGGGACCCAGTACTTC	CASSAPPGGRGTQYF
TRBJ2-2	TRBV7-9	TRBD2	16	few	TGTGCCAGCAGCCCCCGGGACGGGGGGTACACCGGGGAGCTGTTTTTT	CASSPRDGGYTGELFF
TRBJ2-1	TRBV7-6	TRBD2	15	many	TGTGCCAGCAGCCCACGGACTAGCGGATACAATGAGCAGTTCTTC	CASSPRTSGYNEQFF
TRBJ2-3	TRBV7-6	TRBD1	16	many	TGTGCCAGCAGCTTAGAGTGGACAGGGGGGACAGATACGCAGTATTTT	CASSLEWTGGTDTQYF
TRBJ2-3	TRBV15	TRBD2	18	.	TGTGCCACCAGCAGAGAGGCTAGCGGGGGGTACCTCACAGATACGCAGTATTTT	CATSREASGGYLTDTQYF
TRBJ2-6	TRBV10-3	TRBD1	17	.	TGTGCCATCAGTGTCCGGGACAGGGATTCTGGGGCCAACGTCCTGACTTTC	CAISVRDRDSGANVLTF
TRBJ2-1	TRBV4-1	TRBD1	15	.	TGCGCCAGCAGCCAGTGGCAGGGGGAAGACAATGAGCAGTTCTTC	CASSQWQGEDNEQFF
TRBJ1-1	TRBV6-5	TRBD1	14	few	TGTGCCAGCAGATCAACAGGGGTGAACACTGAAGCTTTCTTT	CASRSTGVNTEAFF
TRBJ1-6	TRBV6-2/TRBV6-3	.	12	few	TGTGCCAGCAGTGAGTGGGCATTCAACCTCCACTTT	CASSEWAFNLHF
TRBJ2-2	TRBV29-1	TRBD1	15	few	TGCAGCGTTGTCGCCGACAGGGGGGGGTCCGGGGAGCTGTTTTTT	CSVVADRGGSGELFF
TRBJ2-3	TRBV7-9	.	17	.	TGTGCCAGCAGCTTAGGTCTTGGAAAACAGGGTGCAGATACGCAGTATTTT	CASSLGLGKQGADTQYF
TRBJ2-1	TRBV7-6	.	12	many	TGTGCCAGCAGCTTATTTGCCCGGGAGCAGTTCTTC	CASSLFAREQFF
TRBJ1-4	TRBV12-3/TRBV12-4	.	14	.	TGTGCCAGCAGTCCTGGTCCCGTCGGGGAAAAACTGTTTTTT	CASSPGPVGEKLFF
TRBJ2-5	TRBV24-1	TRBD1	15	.	TGTGCCACCAGTGATCCCCGACAGGGAGCAGAGACCCAGTACTTC	CATSDPRQGAETQYF
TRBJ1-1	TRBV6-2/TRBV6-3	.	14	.	TGTGCCAGCACCAAAGTCGTAGGGGGTCTAGACGCTTTCTTT	CASTKVVGGLDAFF
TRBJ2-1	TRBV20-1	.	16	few	TGCAGTGCTAGAGATTATAGGGGGGGCCCCAACAATGAGCAGTTCTTC	CSARDYRGGPNNEQFF
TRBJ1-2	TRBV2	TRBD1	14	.	TGTGCCAGCAGCGGGACAGGGGGCGGATGGGGCTACACCTTC	CASSGTGGGWGYTF
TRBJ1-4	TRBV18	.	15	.	TGTGCCAGCTCGTTAAACAGGGTCGGTGGTGAAAAACTGTTTTTT	CASSLNRVGGEKLFF
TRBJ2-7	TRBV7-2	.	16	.	TGTGCCAACAGCTTAGACAGAGAGGCGCGAGGCTACGAGCAGTACTTC	CANSLDREARGYEQYF
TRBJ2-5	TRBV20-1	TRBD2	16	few	TGCAGTGCTAGTGTTGGACTAGCCCTATCGGGGGAGACCCAGTACTTC	CSASVGLALSGETQYF
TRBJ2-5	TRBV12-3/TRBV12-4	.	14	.	TGTGCCAGCGGTTTCTTAGTCGCCCGGGAGACCCAGTACTTC	CASGFLVARETQYF
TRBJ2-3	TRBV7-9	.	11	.	TGTGCCAGCTACGGCCCAGATACGCAGTATTTT	CASYGPDTQYF
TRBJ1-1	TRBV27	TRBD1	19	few	TGTGCCAGCAGTTTATACCCACAGGGGAGGAGGGTATGGAACACTGAAGCTTTCTTT	CASSLYPQGRRVWNTEAFF
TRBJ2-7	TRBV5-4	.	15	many	TGTGCCAGCAGCTGGGGGCGCGGAGCTCTTTACGAGCAGTACTTC	CASSWGRGALYEQYF